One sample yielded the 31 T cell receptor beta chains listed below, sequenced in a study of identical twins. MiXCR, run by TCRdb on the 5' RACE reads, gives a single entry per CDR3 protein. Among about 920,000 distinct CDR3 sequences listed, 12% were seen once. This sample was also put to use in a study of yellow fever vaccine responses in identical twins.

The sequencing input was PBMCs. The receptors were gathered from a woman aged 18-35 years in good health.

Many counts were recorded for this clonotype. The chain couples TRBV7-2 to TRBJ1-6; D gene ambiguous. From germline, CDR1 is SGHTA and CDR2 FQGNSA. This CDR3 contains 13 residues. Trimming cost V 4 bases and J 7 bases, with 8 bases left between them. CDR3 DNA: TGTGCCAGCAGCTCAACCCTCAATTCACCCCTCCACTTT. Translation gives CASSSTLNSPLHF.

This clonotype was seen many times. The CDR3 region is CASTHKAGGPKNIQYF. Written as DNA, the CDR3 is TGTGCCAGCACCCACAAAGCGGGGGGTCCCAAAAACATTCAGTACTTC. The chain couples TRBV6-1 to TRBJ2-4, with TRBD2 matching over 9 bases. Germline CDR1 is MNHNS and CDR2 is SASEGT. Losses at the gene ends were 7 bases for V and 2 bases for J; bases not matched to a gene: 9. The CDR3 contains 16 residues.

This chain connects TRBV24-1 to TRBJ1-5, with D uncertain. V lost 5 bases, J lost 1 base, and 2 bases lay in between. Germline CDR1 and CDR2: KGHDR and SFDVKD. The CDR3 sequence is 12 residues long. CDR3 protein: CATSASNQPQHF. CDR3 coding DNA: TGTGCCACCAGTGCCAGCAATCAGCCCCAGCATTTT.

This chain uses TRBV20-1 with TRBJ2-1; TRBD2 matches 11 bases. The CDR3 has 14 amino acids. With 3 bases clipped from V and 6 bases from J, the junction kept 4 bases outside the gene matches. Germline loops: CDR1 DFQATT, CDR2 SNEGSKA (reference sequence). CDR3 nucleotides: TGCAGTGCTAGGGGACTAGCGGTACTCAATGAGCAGTTCTTC. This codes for CSARGLAVLNEQFF.

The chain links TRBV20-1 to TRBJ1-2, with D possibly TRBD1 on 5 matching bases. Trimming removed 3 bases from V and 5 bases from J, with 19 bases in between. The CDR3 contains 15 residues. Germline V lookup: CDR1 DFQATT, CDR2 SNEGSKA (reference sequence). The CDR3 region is CSARGGKRAGYGYTF. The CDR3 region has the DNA TGCAGTGCTAGGGGGGGAAAGCGAGCCGGATATGGCTACACCTTC.

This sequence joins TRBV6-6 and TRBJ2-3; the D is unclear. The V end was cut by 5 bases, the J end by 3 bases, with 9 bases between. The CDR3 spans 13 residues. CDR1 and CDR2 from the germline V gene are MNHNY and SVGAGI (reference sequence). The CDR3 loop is CASSILITDTQYF. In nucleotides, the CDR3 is TGTGCCAGCAGTATCCTGATTACAGATACGCAGTATTTT.

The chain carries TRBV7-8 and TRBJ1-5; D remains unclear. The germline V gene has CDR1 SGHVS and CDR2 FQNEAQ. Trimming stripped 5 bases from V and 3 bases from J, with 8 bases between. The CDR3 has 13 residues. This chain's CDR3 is CASSPAVNQPQHF. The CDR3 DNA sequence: TGTGCCAGCAGCCCTGCTGTCAATCAGCCCCAGCATTTT.

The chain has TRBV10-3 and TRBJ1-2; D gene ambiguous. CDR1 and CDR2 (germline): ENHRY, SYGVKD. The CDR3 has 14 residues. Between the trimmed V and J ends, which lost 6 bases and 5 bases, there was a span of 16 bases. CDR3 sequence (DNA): TGTGCCATCAGCGATAATGTGGCTGTTTATGGCTACACCTTC. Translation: CAISDNVAVYGYTF.

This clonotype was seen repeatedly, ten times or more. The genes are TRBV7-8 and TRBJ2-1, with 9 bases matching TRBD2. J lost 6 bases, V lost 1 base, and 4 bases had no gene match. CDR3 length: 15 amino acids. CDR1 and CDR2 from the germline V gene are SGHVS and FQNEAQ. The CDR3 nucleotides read TGTGCCAGCAGCTTAGAGGGACTAGCCTTCAATGAGCAGTTCTTC. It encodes CASSLEGLAFNEQFF.

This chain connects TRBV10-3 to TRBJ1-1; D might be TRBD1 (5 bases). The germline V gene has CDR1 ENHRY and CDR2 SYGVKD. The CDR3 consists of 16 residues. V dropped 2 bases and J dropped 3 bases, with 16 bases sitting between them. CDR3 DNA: TGTGCCATCAGTGAGCTTCCTACGGGGGAGTACACTGAAGCTTTCTTT. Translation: CAISELPTGEYTEAFF.

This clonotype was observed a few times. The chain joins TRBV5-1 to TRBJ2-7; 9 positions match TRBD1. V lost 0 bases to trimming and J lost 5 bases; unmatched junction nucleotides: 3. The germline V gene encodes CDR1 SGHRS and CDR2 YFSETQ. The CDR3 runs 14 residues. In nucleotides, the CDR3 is TGCGCCAGCAGCTTGGATACAGGGGGCAACGAGCAGTACGTC. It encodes CASSLDTGGNEQYV.

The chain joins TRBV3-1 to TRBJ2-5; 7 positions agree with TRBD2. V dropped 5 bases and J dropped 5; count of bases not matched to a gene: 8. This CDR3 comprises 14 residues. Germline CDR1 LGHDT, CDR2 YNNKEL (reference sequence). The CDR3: CASSSQREWETQYF. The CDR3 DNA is TGTGCCAGCAGCTCCCAGCGGGAATGGGAGACCCAGTACTTC.

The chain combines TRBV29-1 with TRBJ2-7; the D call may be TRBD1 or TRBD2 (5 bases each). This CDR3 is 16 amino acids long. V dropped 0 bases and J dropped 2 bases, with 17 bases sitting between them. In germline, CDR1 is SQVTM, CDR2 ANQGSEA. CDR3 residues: CSVEDLRERGTYEQYF. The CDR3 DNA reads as TGCAGCGTTGAAGATCTCCGGGAAAGGGGAACCTACGAGCAGTACTTC.

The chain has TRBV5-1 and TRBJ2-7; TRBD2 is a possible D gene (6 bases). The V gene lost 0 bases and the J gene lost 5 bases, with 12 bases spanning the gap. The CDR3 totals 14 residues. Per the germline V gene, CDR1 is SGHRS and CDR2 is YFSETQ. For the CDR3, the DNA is TGCGCCAGCAGCTTGGTTTCGGGGGTCCACGAGCAGTACTTC. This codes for CASSLVSGVHEQYF.

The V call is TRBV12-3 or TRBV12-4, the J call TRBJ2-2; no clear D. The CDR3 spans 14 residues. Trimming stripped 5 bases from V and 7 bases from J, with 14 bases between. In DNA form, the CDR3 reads TGTGCCAGCAGTCTAGGCCTGAGGAGCGGGGAGCTGTTTTTT. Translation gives CASSLGLRSGELFF.

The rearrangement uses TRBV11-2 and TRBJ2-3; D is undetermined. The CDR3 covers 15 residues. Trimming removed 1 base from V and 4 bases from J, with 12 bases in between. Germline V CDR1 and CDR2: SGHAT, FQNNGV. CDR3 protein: CASSLVVTNSDTQYF. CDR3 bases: TGTGCCAGCAGCTTAGTTGTGACCAACTCAGATACGCAGTATTTT.

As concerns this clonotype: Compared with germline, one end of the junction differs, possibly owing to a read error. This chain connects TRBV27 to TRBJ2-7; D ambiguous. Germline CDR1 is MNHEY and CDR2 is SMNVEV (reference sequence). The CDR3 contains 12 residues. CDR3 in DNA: TGCACCAGCAGTTTAAGGAGCTACGAGCAGTACTTC. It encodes CTSSLRSYEQYF.

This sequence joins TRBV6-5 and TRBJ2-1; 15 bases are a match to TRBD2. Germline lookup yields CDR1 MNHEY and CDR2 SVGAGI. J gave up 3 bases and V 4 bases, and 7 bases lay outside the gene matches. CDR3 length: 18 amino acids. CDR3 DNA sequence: TGTGCCAGCAGTTTACCGGGACTAGCGGGGGGACACTACAATGAGCAGTTCTTC. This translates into CASSLPGLAGGHYNEQFF.

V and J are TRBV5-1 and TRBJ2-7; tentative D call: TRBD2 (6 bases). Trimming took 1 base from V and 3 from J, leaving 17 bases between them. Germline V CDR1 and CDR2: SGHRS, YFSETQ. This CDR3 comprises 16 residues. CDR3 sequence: CASSLLGVAEFYEQYF. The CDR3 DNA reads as TGCGCCAGCAGCTTGTTAGGGGTAGCGGAGTTCTACGAGCAGTACTTC.

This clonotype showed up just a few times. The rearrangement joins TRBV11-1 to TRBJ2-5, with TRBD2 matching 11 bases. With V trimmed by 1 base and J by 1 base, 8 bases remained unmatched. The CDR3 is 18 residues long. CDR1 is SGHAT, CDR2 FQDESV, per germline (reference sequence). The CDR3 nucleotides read TGTGCCAGCAGCTTAGGGAGACTAGCGGGACGACTCCAAGAGACCCAGTACTTC. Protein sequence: CASSLGRLAGRLQETQYF. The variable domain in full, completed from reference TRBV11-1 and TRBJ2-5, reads EAEVAQSPRYKITEKSQAVAFWCDPISGHATLYWYRQILGQGPELLVQFQDESVVDDSQLPKDRFSAERLKGVDSTLKIQPAELGDSAMYLCASSLGRLAGRLQETQYFGPGTRLLVL.

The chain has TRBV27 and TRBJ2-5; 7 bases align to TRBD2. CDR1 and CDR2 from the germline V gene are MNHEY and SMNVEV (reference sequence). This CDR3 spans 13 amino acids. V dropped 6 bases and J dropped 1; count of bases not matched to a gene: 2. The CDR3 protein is CASRGGFQETQYF. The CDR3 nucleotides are TGTGCCAGCAGGGGGGGGTTCCAAGAGACCCAGTACTTC.

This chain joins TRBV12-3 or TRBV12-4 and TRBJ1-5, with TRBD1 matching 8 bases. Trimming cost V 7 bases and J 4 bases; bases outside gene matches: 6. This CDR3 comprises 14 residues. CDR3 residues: CASTKNRGNQPQHF. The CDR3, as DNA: TGTGCCAGCACCAAGAACAGGGGGAATCAGCCCCAGCATTTT.

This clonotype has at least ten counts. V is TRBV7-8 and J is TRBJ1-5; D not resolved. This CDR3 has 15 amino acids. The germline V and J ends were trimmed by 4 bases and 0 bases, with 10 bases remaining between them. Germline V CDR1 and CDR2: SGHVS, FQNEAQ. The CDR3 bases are TGTGCCAGCAGCTCCGCGGGATATAGCAATCAGCCCCAGCATTTT. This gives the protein CASSSAGYSNQPQHF.

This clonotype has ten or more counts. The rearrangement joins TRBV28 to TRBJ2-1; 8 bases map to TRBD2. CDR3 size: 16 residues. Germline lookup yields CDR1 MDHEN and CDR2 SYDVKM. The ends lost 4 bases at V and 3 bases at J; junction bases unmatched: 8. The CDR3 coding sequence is TGTGCCAGCAGTTCCAGGACTAGCAGACGCTACAATGAGCAGTTCTTC. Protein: CASSSRTSRRYNEQFF.

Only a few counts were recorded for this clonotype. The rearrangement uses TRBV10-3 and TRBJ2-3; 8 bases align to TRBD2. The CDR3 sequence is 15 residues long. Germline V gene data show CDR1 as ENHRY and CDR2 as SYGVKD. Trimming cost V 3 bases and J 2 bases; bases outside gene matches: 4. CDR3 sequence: CAISEPGGTTDTQYF. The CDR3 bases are TGTGCCATCAGTGAACCGGGAGGGACCACAGATACGCAGTATTTT.

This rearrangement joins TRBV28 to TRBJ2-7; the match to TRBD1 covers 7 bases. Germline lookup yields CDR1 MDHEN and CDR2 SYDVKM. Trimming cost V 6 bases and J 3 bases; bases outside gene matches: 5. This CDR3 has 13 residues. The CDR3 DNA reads TGTGCCAGCAGCATCCGGGACAGCTACGAGCAGTACTTC. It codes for CASSIRDSYEQYF.

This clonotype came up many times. CDR3 region: CASSLGPARELFF. CDR3 bases: TGTGCCAGCAGCTTAGGCCCGGCCAGGGAGCTGTTTTTT. The chain employs TRBV7-6 and TRBJ2-2; D remains unclear. Germline CDR1 SGHVS, CDR2 FNYEAQ. V lost 1 base and J 9 bases, leaving 9 bases between the germline ends. The CDR3 sequence is 13 residues long.

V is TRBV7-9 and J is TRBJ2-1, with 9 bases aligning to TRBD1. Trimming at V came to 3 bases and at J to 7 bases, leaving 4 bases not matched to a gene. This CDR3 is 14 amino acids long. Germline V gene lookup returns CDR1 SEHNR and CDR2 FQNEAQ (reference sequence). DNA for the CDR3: TGTGCCAGCAGCTTTGGGACAGGGTTTAATGAGCAGTTCTTC. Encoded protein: CASSFGTGFNEQFF. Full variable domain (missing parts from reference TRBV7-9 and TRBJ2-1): DTGVSQNPRHKITKRGQNVTFRCDPISEHNRLYWYRQTLGQGPEFLTYFQNEAQLEKSRLLSDRFSAERPKGSFSTLEIQRTEQGDSAMYLCASSFGTGFNEQFFGPGTRLTVL.

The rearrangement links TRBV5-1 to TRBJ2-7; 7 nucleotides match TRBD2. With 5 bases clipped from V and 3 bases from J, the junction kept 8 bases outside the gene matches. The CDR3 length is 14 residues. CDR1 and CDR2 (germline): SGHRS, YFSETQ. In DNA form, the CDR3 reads TGCGCCAGCAGAGCCGCTTGGGGGGGCTACGAGCAGTACTTC. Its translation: CASRAAWGGYEQYF.

The CDR3 loop reads CASSSPGTGQETQYF. As DNA, the CDR3 is TGCGCCAGCAGCTCCCCGGGGACTGGCCAAGAGACCCAGTACTTC. This chain connects TRBV5-1 to TRBJ2-5; the D gene is possibly TRBD2 (6 bases). The CDR3 covers 15 residues. Germline values: CDR1 SGHRS, CDR2 YFSETQ. V lost 3 bases, J lost 1 base, and 13 bases lay in between.

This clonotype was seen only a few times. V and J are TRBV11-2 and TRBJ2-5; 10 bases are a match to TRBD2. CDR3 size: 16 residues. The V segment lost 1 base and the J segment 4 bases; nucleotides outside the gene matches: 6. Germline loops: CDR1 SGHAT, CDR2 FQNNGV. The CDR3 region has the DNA TGTGCCAGCAGCTTAGTTGTAGCGGGAGGCCCAGAGACCCAGTACTTC. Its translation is CASSLVVAGGPETQYF.